These 14 T cell receptor beta chains share one sample of origin, sequenced in a study of cytomegalovirus exposure and HLA in healthy donors. PCR amplification relied on 60 Vbeta primers (plus 13 Jbeta primers). The repertoire was sequenced with immunoSEQ multiplex PCR; TCRdb's copy has only in-frame clones and lacks some. Here the sample spans roughly 98,000 clones, less than 80% being singletons. Sequencing used PBMCs. These receptor sequences come from a man in his forties in good health and CMV-seronegative.

The chain employs TRBV18 and TRBJ2-5, with 9 positions matching TRBD1. In germline, CDR1 is KGHSH, CDR2 LQKENI. CDR3 size: 16 residues. Trimming at V came to 4 bases and at J to 3 bases, leaving 9 bases not matched to a gene. The CDR3 reads CASSHLPGQGKETQYF. CDR3 coding DNA: TGTGCCAGCTCACACTTACCGGGACAGGGTAAAGAGACCCAGTACTTC.

This chain connects TRBV15 to TRBJ1-6, with 7 bases that match TRBD1. Germline loops: CDR1 LNHNV, CDR2 YYDKDF (reference sequence). V lost 4 bases to trimming and J lost 10 bases; unmatched junction nucleotides: 10. CDR3 size: 15 residues. The CDR3 is CATSTANRGPSPLHF. The CDR3 region has the DNA TGTGCCACCAGCACTGCAAACAGGGGACCATCACCCCTCCACTTT.

The V gene is TRBV11-2, the J gene TRBJ1-2; D is uncertain. The V gene lost 1 base and the J gene lost 6 bases, with 6 bases spanning the gap. CDR1 is SGHAT and CDR2 is FQNNGV in the germline V gene. The CDR3 sequence is 12 residues long. The CDR3 region has the DNA TGTGCCAGCAGCTTAGTTTCCAATGGCTACACCTTC. Translating gives CASSLVSNGYTF.

This chain joins TRBV28 and TRBJ2-7; no definite D call. Trimming left V 4 bases short and J 7 bases short, with 20 bases between. The length of the CDR3 is 15 residues. CDR1 MDHEN and CDR2 SYDVKM come from the germline V gene. This chain's CDR3 is CASSSAGLSTTEQYF. For the CDR3, the DNA is TGTGCCAGCAGTTCTGCAGGTCTAAGTACGACAGAGCAGTACTTC.

This sequence joins TRBV7-2 and TRBJ2-5, with 9 bases fitting TRBD2. The end of the DNA is better explained by TRBJ2-7, so the J call may be wrong. There are 15 residues in the CDR3. CDR1 is SGHTA and CDR2 is FQGNSA in the germline V gene. CDR3 sequence: CASSTAGGPSYEQYF. The CDR3 DNA reads TGTGCCAGCAGCACCGCGGGGGGGCCCTCCTACGAGCAGTACTTC.

The chain is built from TRBV15 and TRBJ1-5; D gene unclear. The CDR3 runs 16 residues. V was pared by 0 bases and J by 6 bases, with 15 bases between. CDR1 LNHNV and CDR2 YYDKDF come from the germline V gene (reference sequence). Here the CDR3 reads CATSRDLAGGFQPQHF. The CDR3 bases are TGTGCCACCAGCAGAGATTTAGCCGGTGGGTTTCAGCCCCAGCATTTT.

This clone turned up a few times. This rearrangement joins TRBV5-6 to TRBJ1-1; D call uncertain. Germline V gene sequence: CDR1 SGHDT, CDR2 YYEEEE. This CDR3 has 12 residues. Trimming stripped 0 bases from V and 7 bases from J, with 7 bases between. This chain's CDR3 is CASSLVTGEAFF. CDR3 nucleotides: TGTGCCAGCAGCTTGGTTACGGGTGAAGCTTTCTTT.

The chain joins TRBV29-1 to TRBJ2-3; D might be TRBD2 (6 bases). The CDR3 runs to 15 residues. V lost 0 bases and J lost 1, with 11 bases in between. Germline assignment: CDR1 SQVTM and CDR2 ANQGSEA. The CDR3 region is CSVEDRGIGTDTQYF. DNA of the CDR3: TGCAGCGTTGAAGATCGGGGGATTGGCACAGATACGCAGTATTTT.

V is TRBV2 and J is TRBJ1-2; D call uncertain. Germline CDR1 SNHLY, CDR2 FYNNEI. The CDR3 totals 15 residues. Trimming removed 5 bases from V and 4 bases from J, with 17 bases in between. CDR3 sequence reads: CASSPDRIAPYGYTF. The CDR3 bases are TGTGCCAGCAGTCCCGATCGTATAGCGCCCTATGGCTACACCTTC.

CDR3 amino acids: CASSSSGGNTEAFF. CDR3 nucleotide sequence: TGTGCCAGCAGTTCATCGGGAGGGAACACTGAAGCTTTCTTT. The gene calls are TRBV9 and TRBJ1-1; D not resolved. The CDR3 has 14 residues. The germline gives CDR1 SGDLS, CDR2 YYNGEE. V gave up 5 bases and J gave up 1 base, with 12 bases separating them.

This chain connects TRBV29-1 to TRBJ2-5, with 11 bases lining up with TRBD2. The V gene's germline CDR1 is SQVTM and CDR2 ANQGSEA. This CDR3 spans 15 amino acids. DNA for the CDR3: TGCGGGGGGACTAGCGGAGGTTCTACCCAAGAGACCCAGTACTTC. Translation gives CGGTSGGSTQETQYF.

V usage is TRBV30 and J usage is TRBJ1-1; D is perhaps TRBD1 (5 bases). CDR1 and CDR2 from the germline V gene are GTSNPN and SVGIG (reference sequence). The length of the CDR3 is 9 residues. The CDR3 region has the DNA TGTGGGGGGGAATCGTGGGCTTTCTTT. Residues: CGGESWAFF.

V gene TRBV10-3 combines with J gene TRBJ2-7; 7 bases are shared with TRBD1. Germline V gene data show CDR1 as ENHRY and CDR2 as SYGVKD. The CDR3 extends over 14 amino acids. Unmatched junction bases numbered 2, after V lost 1 base and J lost 2 bases. The CDR3 loop is CAISELTGTYEQYF. CDR3 sequence (DNA): TGTGCCATCAGTGAGTTGACAGGGACCTACGAGCAGTACTTC.

The chain couples TRBV10-3 to TRBJ1-1; D not resolved. V lost 3 bases and J lost 0, with 8 bases in between. There are 14 residues in the CDR3. CDR1 is ENHRY and CDR2 is SYGVKD in the germline V gene. The CDR3 region is CAISDSILNTEAFF. In nucleotides, the CDR3 is TGTGCCATCAGTGATAGCATTCTGAACACTGAAGCTTTCTTT.